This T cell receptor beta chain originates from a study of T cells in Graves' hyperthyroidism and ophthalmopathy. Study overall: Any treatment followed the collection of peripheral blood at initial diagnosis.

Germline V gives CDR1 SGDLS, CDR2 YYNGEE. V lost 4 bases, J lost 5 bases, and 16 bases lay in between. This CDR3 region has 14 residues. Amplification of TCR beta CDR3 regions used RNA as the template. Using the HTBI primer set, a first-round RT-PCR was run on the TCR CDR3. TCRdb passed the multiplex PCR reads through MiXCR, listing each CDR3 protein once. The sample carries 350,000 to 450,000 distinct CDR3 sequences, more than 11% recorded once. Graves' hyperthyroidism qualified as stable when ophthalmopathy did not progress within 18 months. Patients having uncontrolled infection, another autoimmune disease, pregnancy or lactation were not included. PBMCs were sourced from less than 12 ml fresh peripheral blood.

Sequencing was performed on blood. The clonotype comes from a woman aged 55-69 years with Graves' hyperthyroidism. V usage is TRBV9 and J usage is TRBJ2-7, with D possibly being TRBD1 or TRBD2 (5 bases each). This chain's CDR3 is CASSPGTPTDEQYF. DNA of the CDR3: TGTGCCAGCAGCCCAGGGACCCCAACGGACGAGCAGTACTTC.